These 16 T cell receptor beta chains originate from one sample sequenced in a study of blood T cell repertoires in COVID-19. Libraries were prepared by immunoSEQ multiplex PCR; TCRdb keeps only in-frame clonotypes and omits some of them. In the table there are 150,000 to 200,000 clones, around four fifths of which are singletons. Sequencing was carried out using peripheral blood. All receptors come from a woman aged 25 to 45 with acute or convalescent COVID-19.

This clone appeared many times. Here the CDR3 reads CASSAPGQVNEQFF. In DNA, the CDR3 is TGTGCCAGCAGCGCCCCGGGACAGGTCAATGAGCAGTTCTTC. The V and J genes are TRBV11-1 and TRBJ2-1, with TRBD1 matching 8 bases. The CDR3 contains 14 residues. V was clipped by 5 bases and J by 6 bases; unmatched bases: 6. Germline V gene lookup returns CDR1 SGHAT and CDR2 FQDESV (reference sequence). Full variable domain (missing parts from reference TRBV11-1 and TRBJ2-1): EAEVAQSPRYKITEKSQAVAFWCDPISGHATLYWYRQILGQGPELLVQFQDESVVDDSQLPKDRFSAERLKGVDSTLKIQPAELGDSAMYLCASSAPGQVNEQFFGPGTRLTVL.

This sequence joins TRBV9 and TRBJ2-7; D not resolved. Trimming left V 3 bases short and J 7 bases short, with 14 bases between. This CDR3 spans 13 amino acids. Per germline, CDR1 SGDLS and CDR2 YYNGEE. The CDR3 DNA follows: TGTGCCAGCAGCGCACTGCTGACTGGGGAGCAGTACTTC. Translation gives CASSALLTGEQYF.

This chain connects TRBV27 to TRBJ1-1; D gene ambiguous. Trimming shortened V by 5 bases and J by 1 base, and 11 bases separated the two germline ends. CDR1 is MNHEY, CDR2 SMNVEV, per germline (reference sequence). CDR3 size: 14 residues. CDR3 residues: CASSAGMANTEAFF. The CDR3 DNA sequence: TGTGCCAGCAGTGCGGGGATGGCGAACACTGAAGCTTTCTTT.

V gene TRBV5-1 combines with J gene TRBJ2-7; 8 bases match TRBD1. CDR1 and CDR2 (germline): SGHRS, YFSETQ. V dropped 4 bases and J dropped 1; count of bases not matched to a gene: 10. CDR3 length equals 16 residues. The CDR3 loop reads CASSGHGTGPSYEQYF. For the CDR3, the DNA is TGCGCCAGCAGCGGACACGGGACAGGCCCTTCCTACGAGCAGTACTTC.

The chain uses TRBV28 and TRBJ2-6; D uncertain. Trimming removed 6 bases from V and 0 bases from J, with 9 bases in between. This CDR3 comprises 15 residues. Germline values: CDR1 MDHEN, CDR2 SYDVKM. The CDR3 loop is CASSFTVSGANVLTF. The CDR3 region has the DNA TGTGCCAGCAGCTTCACAGTCTCTGGGGCCAACGTCCTGACTTTC.

The chain is built from TRBV5-1 and TRBJ2-1, with D maybe TRBD2 (6 bases). CDR3 length equals 15 residues. Germline V lookup: CDR1 SGHRS, CDR2 YFSETQ. Deletions cut 4 bases from V and 0 bases from J, with 11 bases between. This chain's CDR3 is CASSIAVSSYNEQFF. CDR3 DNA sequence: TGCGCCAGCAGCATAGCGGTGAGCTCCTACAATGAGCAGTTCTTC.

The chain joins TRBV10-3 to TRBJ2-2, with D tentatively TRBD1 (5 bases). CDR1 ENHRY and CDR2 SYGVKD come from the germline V gene. Trimming removed 4 bases from V and 3 bases from J, with 12 bases in between. The CDR3 spans 15 residues. The CDR3 DNA reads as TGTGCCATCAGTGGGGGCAGCACCTACACCGGGGAGCTGTTTTTT. This encodes CAISGGSTYTGELFF.

The chain joins TRBV18 to TRBJ1-5, with D tentatively TRBD1 (5 bases). Germline CDR1 and CDR2: KGHSH and LQKENI. This CDR3 spans 14 amino acids. V was cut by 2 bases and J by 7 bases, with 12 bases left in between. CDR3 sequence reads: CASSPRGGGQPQHF. In nucleotides, the CDR3 is TGTGCCAGCTCACCAAGGGGAGGAGGCCAGCCCCAGCATTTT.

This chain uses TRBV30 with TRBJ1-1; no clear D. Per germline, CDR1 GTSNPN and CDR2 SVGIG (reference sequence). The CDR3 has 14 residues. Trimming took 1 base from V and 6 from J, leaving 15 bases between them. The CDR3 region is CAWSDPGGGSEAFF. The CDR3, as DNA: TGTGCCTGGAGTGACCCGGGAGGTGGGTCTGAAGCTTTCTTT.

The rearrangement joins TRBV6-5 to TRBJ2-3; 9 bases are a match to TRBD2. The germline gives CDR1 MNHEY, CDR2 SVGAGI. V trimming: 3 bases; J trimming: 5 bases; junction bases outside the gene matches: 9. This CDR3 spans 16 amino acids. The CDR3 DNA is TGTGCCAGCAGTTATAAGCTAGCGGGGTCAAAAGATACGCAGTATTTT. Translated, it gives CASSYKLAGSKDTQYF.

The chain uses TRBV19 and TRBJ1-1; no clear D gene. The CDR3 extends over 13 amino acids. Trimming took 7 bases from V and 3 from J, leaving 12 bases between them. Germline V CDR1 and CDR2: LNHDA, SQIVND (reference sequence). The CDR3 DNA follows: TGTGCCAGTACGGGAACAGCCTACACTGAAGCTTTCTTT. Translation gives CASTGTAYTEAFF.

CDR3 DNA sequence: TGTGCCAACGGGAACACTGAAGCTTTCTTT. This translates into CANGNTEAFF. The rearrangement links TRBV2 to TRBJ1-1; D not resolved. This CDR3 region has 10 residues. Germline CDR1 and CDR2: SNHLY and FYNNEI. Trimming took 10 bases from V and 1 from J, leaving 4 bases between them. Combining the CDR3 with reference TRBV2 and TRBJ1-1 gives the whole variable domain EPEVTQTPSHQVTQMGQEVILRCVPISNHLYFYWYRQILGQKVEFLVSFYNNEISEKSEIFDDQFSVERPDGSNFTLKIRSTKLEDSAMYFCANGNTEAFFGQGTRLTVV.

This chain links TRBV15 with TRBJ1-2; TRBD1 is a possible D gene (5 bases). CDR3 size: 19 residues. The V end lost 0 bases, the J end lost 5 bases, and 25 bases lay between the germline ends. From germline, CDR1 is LNHNV and CDR2 YYDKDF (reference sequence). The CDR3: CATSRDPTNPGRRGYGYTF. In nucleotides, the CDR3 is TGTGCCACCAGCAGAGATCCGACCAACCCAGGAAGAAGGGGTTATGGCTACACCTTC.

The chain uses TRBV6-6 and TRBJ2-7; 8 positions agree with TRBD2. The V and J ends lost 7 bases and 2 bases, in that order; junction bases with no gene match: 7. This CDR3 spans 14 amino acids. The germline V gene has CDR1 MNHNY and CDR2 SVGAGI (reference sequence). The CDR3 DNA is TGTGCCAGCATCCCCGGACTAGCCCCCTACGAGCAGTACTTC. Translation gives CASIPGLAPYEQYF.

The chain uses TRBV10-3 and TRBJ1-3; D not resolved. This CDR3 has 10 amino acids. Germline CDR1 and CDR2: ENHRY and SYGVKD. Trimming left V 10 bases short and J 7 bases short, with 8 bases between. Here the CDR3 DNA reads TGTGCCACCTCGGGGAACACCATATATTTT. Translation: CATSGNTIYF.

This clone was counted once. The rearrangement links TRBV18 to TRBJ1-1; D is uncertain. The V and J ends lost 3 bases and 4 bases respectively, with 9 bases between them. The CDR3 is made up of 13 amino acids. Germline V gene lookup returns CDR1 KGHSH and CDR2 LQKENI. The CDR3 nucleotides read TGTGCCAGCTCACCCGACTCATTCACTGAAGCTTTCTTT. Translating gives CASSPDSFTEAFF.